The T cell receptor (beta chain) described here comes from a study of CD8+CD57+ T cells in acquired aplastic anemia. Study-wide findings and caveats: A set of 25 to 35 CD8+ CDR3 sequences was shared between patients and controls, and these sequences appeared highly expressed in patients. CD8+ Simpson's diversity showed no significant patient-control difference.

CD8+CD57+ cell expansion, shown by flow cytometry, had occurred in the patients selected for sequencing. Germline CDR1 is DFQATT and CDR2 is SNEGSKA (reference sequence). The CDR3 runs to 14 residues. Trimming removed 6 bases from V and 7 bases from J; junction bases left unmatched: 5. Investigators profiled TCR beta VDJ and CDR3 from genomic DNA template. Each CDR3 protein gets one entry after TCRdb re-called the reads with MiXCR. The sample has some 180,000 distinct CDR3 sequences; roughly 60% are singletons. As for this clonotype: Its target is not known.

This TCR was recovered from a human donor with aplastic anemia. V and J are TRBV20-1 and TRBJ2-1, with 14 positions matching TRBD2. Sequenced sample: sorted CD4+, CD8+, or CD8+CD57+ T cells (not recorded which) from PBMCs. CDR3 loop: CSAARTSGRNEQFF. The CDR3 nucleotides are TGCAGTGCAGCCCGGACTAGCGGGAGGAATGAGCAGTTCTTC.